The 15 T cell receptor beta chains in this list originate from one sample, sequenced in a study of PD-1 blockade in classical Hodgkin lymphoma. Every patient had relapsed following autologous stem cell transplantation, and cohorts differed in brentuximab vedotin exposure. The repertoire was sequenced with immunoSEQ multiplex PCR; TCRdb's copy has only in-frame clones and lacks some. The sample contains some 41,000 clones, roughly 86% of which appear only once. Sequencing was performed on peripheral blood mononuclear cells (PBMCs), taken before the second cycle of nivolumab. The receptors come from a human donor with classical Hodgkin lymphoma.

The rearrangement joins TRBV28 to TRBJ2-3; TRBD2 aligns across 7 bases. V gave up 4 bases and J gave up 6 bases; unmatched junction bases: 1. Germline assignment: CDR1 MDHEN and CDR2 SYDVKM. The CDR3 extends over 12 amino acids. DNA for the CDR3: TGTGCCAGCAGTTCGACTAGCGATACGCAGTATTTT. It encodes CASSSTSDTQYF.

V is TRBV5-4 and J is TRBJ2-3; 7 bases fit TRBD1. V shed 4 bases and J 2 bases; nucleotides not matched to a gene: 10. Germline loops: CDR1 SGHNT, CDR2 YYREEE (reference sequence). The CDR3 loop spans 16 amino acids. This CDR3 reads CASSPGQLFPTDTQYF. DNA of the CDR3: TGTGCCAGCAGCCCGGGACAGCTCTTTCCCACAGATACGCAGTATTTT. The variable domain in full, with the rest retrieved from reference TRBV5-4 and TRBJ2-3, is ETGVTQSPTHLIKTRGQQVTLRCSSQSGHNTVSWYQQALGQGPQFIFQYYREEENGRGNFPPRFSGLQFPNYSSELNVNALELDDSALYLCASSPGQLFPTDTQYFGPGTRLTVL.

The count of this clone is one. This chain connects TRBV29-1 to TRBJ1-2, with TRBD1 identical over 7 bases. There are 15 residues in the CDR3. Germline V lookup: CDR1 SQVTM, CDR2 ANQGSEA. V gave up 0 bases and J gave up 6 bases; unmatched junction bases: 10. CDR3 sequence (DNA): TGCAGCGTTGAAGATCGGGCCAGGGGGGCCGATGGCTACACCTTC. Residues: CSVEDRARGADGYTF.

This chain joins TRBV28 and TRBJ2-1; D may be TRBD1 or TRBD2 (5 bases each). The CDR3 totals 14 residues. V was cut by 2 bases and J by 10 bases, with 15 bases left in between. From germline, CDR1 is MDHEN and CDR2 SYDVKM. The DNA of the CDR3 is TGTGCCAGCAGTTTACCGCCCCGGGGCCACGAGCAGTTCTTC. This sequence encodes CASSLPPRGHEQFF.

The chain carries TRBV6-6 and TRBJ1-4, with D perhaps matching TRBD1 (5 bases). Trimming took off 6 bases at V and 4 bases at J, with 9 bases between the two ends. Germline CDR1 and CDR2: MNHNY and SVGAGI (reference sequence). CDR3 length equals 13 residues. The DNA of the CDR3 is TGTGCCAGCAGGACAGAGATTAATGAAAAACTGTTTTTT. Translating it yields CASRTEINEKLFF.

The chain links TRBV18 to TRBJ2-7; maybe TRBD1 (5 bases). V lost 1 base and J lost 3, with 10 bases in between. The germline CDR1 and CDR2 sequences are KGHSH and LQKENI. The CDR3 totals 14 residues. The CDR3 protein is CASSPQTEFYEQYF. The DNA for the CDR3 is TGTGCCAGCTCACCACAGACAGAATTCTACGAGCAGTACTTC.

The J gene is TRBJ1-2, the V gene TRBV6-5, with 7 bases identical to TRBD1. After removal of 2 bases from V and 0 bases from J, the junction contained 3 bases not matched to a gene. This CDR3 has 15 residues. Looked up from germline, CDR1 is MNHEY and CDR2 is SVGAGI. In DNA, the CDR3 is TGTGCCAGCAGTTACCGCGGGACAGCTAACTATGGCTACACCTTC. Protein: CASSYRGTANYGYTF.

The V gene is TRBV7-2, the J gene TRBJ1-5; D unresolved. CDR1 and CDR2 from the germline V gene are SGHTA and FQGNSA. This CDR3 has 16 residues. V lost 1 base and J lost 0, with 10 bases in between. The CDR3 is CASSLGTGNSNQPQHF. The CDR3 DNA reads TGTGCCAGCAGCTTAGGGACTGGAAATAGCAATCAGCCCCAGCATTTT.

The chain employs TRBV5-5 and TRBJ1-3; D unresolved. This CDR3 is 16 amino acids long. Germline loops: CDR1 SGHKS, CDR2 YYEKEE (reference sequence). V shed 0 bases and J shed 4 bases, with 14 bases lying between them. The CDR3 coding sequence is TGTGCCAGCAGCTTGGTTACTCCATATCCCGGAAACACCATATATTTT. As protein: CASSLVTPYPGNTIYF.

The rearrangement joins TRBV4-3 to TRBJ2-3; D gene uncertain. Germline loops: CDR1 LGHNA, CDR2 YSLEER. This CDR3 comprises 16 residues. Trimming stripped 0 bases from V and 0 bases from J, with 10 bases between. For the CDR3, the DNA is TGCGCCAGCAGCCAAGATCTCCACATCAGCACAGATACGCAGTATTTT. Protein: CASSQDLHISTDTQYF.

The chain combines TRBV4-1 with TRBJ2-1; the D gene could be TRBD1 or TRBD2 (5 bases each). The length of the CDR3 is 16 residues. Trimming pared 4 bases from V and 5 bases from J, leaving 18 bases between. The germline gives CDR1 MGHRA, CDR2 YSYEKL. CDR3 residues: CASSLFSGAENNEQFF. The CDR3 DNA is TGCGCCAGCAGCCTCTTCTCCGGGGCAGAAAACAATGAGCAGTTCTTC.

V usage is TRBV10-3 and J usage is TRBJ1-6; 7 positions agree with TRBD1. V was clipped by 6 bases and J by 7 bases; unmatched bases: 9. This CDR3 has 15 amino acids. From germline, CDR1 is ENHRY and CDR2 SYGVKD. The CDR3 DNA is TGTGCCATCAGGGGGGGGGACAGCATAAATTCACCCCTCCACTTT. The encoded protein is CAIRGGDSINSPLHF.

The V and J genes are TRBV6-1 and TRBJ1-2; the D gene is possibly TRBD1 (5 bases). Per the germline V gene, CDR1 is MNHNS and CDR2 is SASEGT. This CDR3 is 12 amino acids long. Trimming cost V 7 bases and J 6 bases, with 12 bases left between them. CDR3 residues: CASTRAGDGYTF. DNA for the CDR3: TGTGCCAGCACCCGGGCGGGGGATGGCTACACCTTC.

V gene TRBV11-2 combines with J gene TRBJ2-7; D possibly corresponds to TRBD1 (6 bases). V was trimmed by 6 bases and J by 1 base, leaving 16 bases between them. The CDR3 length is 15 residues. The germline V gene has CDR1 SGHAT and CDR2 FQNNGV. CDR3 sequence reads: CASRKQAGVSYEQYF. For the CDR3, the DNA is TGTGCCAGCAGAAAACAGGCAGGGGTTTCCTACGAGCAGTACTTC.

The rearrangement links TRBV19 to TRBJ1-1, with D unclear. V lost 3 bases and J lost 1, with 6 bases in between. Germline V gene lookup returns CDR1 LNHDA and CDR2 SQIVND (reference sequence). The CDR3 has 13 amino acids. The CDR3 loop is CASSIERNTEAFF. The CDR3 coding sequence is TGTGCCAGTAGTATCGAGCGGAACACTGAAGCTTTCTTT.